The source of this T cell receptor beta chain is a study of CD8+CD57+ T cells in acquired aplastic anemia. The template used for profiling TCR beta VDJ and CDR3 was genomic DNA. TCRdb fed the reads into MiXCR, producing one record per CDR3 protein. The sample gives some 160,000 distinct CDR3 sequences, less than 60% of which show up once; 3.2% is in the top ten. In its sample, this clonotype was seen many times. Trimming took 8 bases from V and 5 from J, leaving 7 bases between them. The germline gives CDR1 SEHNR, CDR2 FQNEAQ (reference sequence). CDR3 size: 12 residues. Patients chosen for sequencing had shown CD8+CD57+ cell expansion by flow cytometry.

The sequence came from a human donor with aplastic anemia. Input material: sorted CD4+, CD8+, or CD8+CD57+ T cells (not recorded which) from PBMCs. This chain joins TRBV7-9 and TRBJ1-6; the D is unclear. CDR3 sequence: CASGVDNSPLHF. CDR3 nucleotides: TGTGCCAGCGGGGTCGATAATTCACCCCTCCACTTT.